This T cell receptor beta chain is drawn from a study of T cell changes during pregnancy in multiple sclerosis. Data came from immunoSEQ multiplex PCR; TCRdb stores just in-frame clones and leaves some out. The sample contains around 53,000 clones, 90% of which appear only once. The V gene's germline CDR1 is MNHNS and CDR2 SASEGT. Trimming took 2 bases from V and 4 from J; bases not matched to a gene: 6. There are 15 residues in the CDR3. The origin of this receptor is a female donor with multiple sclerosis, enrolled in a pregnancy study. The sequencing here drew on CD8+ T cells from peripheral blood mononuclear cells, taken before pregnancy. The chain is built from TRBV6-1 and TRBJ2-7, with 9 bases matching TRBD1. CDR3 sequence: CASSETTGGLYEQYF. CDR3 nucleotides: TGTGCCAGCAGTGAAACCACAGGGGGCTTGTACGAGCAGTACTTC.